This note documents a single T cell receptor (beta chain) sequence. The antigen is undetermined. This sample was taken from a study of cytomegalovirus exposure and HLA in healthy donors. Study-wide results and limits: CMV antigen specificity was confirmed in vitro for a few CMV-associated chains. Some TCR beta chains (approximately 180 of them) were listed as cytomegalovirus-associated. Whilst most TCR sequences proved rare, a subset of public TCRs occurred across many donors.

The V end lost 5 bases, the J end lost 6 bases, and 20 bases lay between the germline ends. Germline V CDR1 and CDR2: SGHNT, YENEEA. This CDR3 has 15 residues. Profiling relied on immunoSEQ multiplex PCR, and the TCRdb table lists in-frame clones only, not all of them. The sample has about 49,000 clones; roughly 92% are singletons. The approximately 120-subject validation cohort, separate from the roughly 700-subject first cohort, included the donors. The sample comprised PBMCs. The TCR sequence derives from a young man in good health and CMV-seronegative. J is TRBJ2-7 and V is TRBV11-3; a possible D gene is TRBD1 (6 bases). CDR3 nucleotides: TGTGCCAGCAGCGCCTACAGGGTATCGGGCTCCGAGCAGTACTTC. Translation: CASSAYRVSGSEQYF. The full variable domain, with the rest looked up from reference TRBV11-3 and TRBJ2-7, is EAGVVQSPRYKIIEKKQPVAFWCNPISGHNTLYWYLQNLGQGPELLIRYENEEAVDDSQLPKDRFSAERLKGVDSTLKIQPAELGDSAVYLCASSAYRVSGSEQYFGPGTRLTVT.